Listed below are T cell receptor beta chains from one sample, sequenced in a study of shared clonotypes between healthy human individuals. The protocol was immunoSEQ multiplex PCR, while the TCRdb copy is restricted to in-frame clones and leaves out a portion. The sample carries some 1.5 million clones, about 98% recorded once. Sequenced material: naive CD4+ T cells sorted from blood. The receptors were sampled from a man aged 25 to 45 in good health. CDR3s include the opening cysteine and the closing phenylalanine or tryptophan. A D gene is named only where the DNA matches it firmly.

J | V | D | DNA | CDR3
TRBJ1-1 | TRBV7-8 | - | TGTGCCAGCAGCTTAGCTGGGAAAGGCACTGAAGCTTTCTTT | CASSLAGKGTEAFF
TRBJ2-7 | TRBV5-1 | - | TGCGCCAGCAGCCCCGACCCGGGTCACGAGCAGTACTTC | CASSPDPGHEQYF
TRBJ2-7 | TRBV19 | TRBD1 | TGTGCCAGTAGTATCAGGACAGGGGAGTACGAGCAGTACTTC | CASSIRTGEYEQYF
TRBJ2-1 | TRBV7-8 | - | TGTGCCAGCAGCCCACCCGGCGGGGGCCCCTACAATGAGCAGTTCTTC | CASSPPGGGPYNEQFF
TRBJ1-1 | TRBV5-1 | - | TGCGCCAGCAGCTTGGGGGATTCGCCGAACACTGAAGCTTTCTTT | CASSLGDSPNTEAFF
TRBJ2-1 | TRBV6-4 | TRBD2 | TGTGCCAGCAGTGGACTAGCGGGAGGTAATGAGCAGTTCTTC | CASSGLAGGNEQFF
TRBJ2-3 | TRBV28 | - | TGTGCCAGCAGTTTTCGCGGACCTTTGGGGACGCAGTATTTT | CASSFRGPLGTQYF
TRBJ1-2 | TRBV10-3 | - | TGTGCCATCAGTGAGCGGTCTACTAACTATGGCTACACCTTC | CAISERSTNYGYTF
TRBJ1-5 | TRBV19 | - | TGTGCCAGTAGTATCGTCGATCAGCCCCAGCATTTT | CASSIVDQPQHF
TRBJ2-5 | TRBV11-2 | - | TGTGCCAGCAGCTATTACTCGCTTTTGGAGACCCAGTACTTC | CASSYYSLLETQYF